This is a list of T cell receptor beta chains from one sample in a study of blood T cell repertoires in COVID-19. Assay used: immunoSEQ multiplex PCR; TCRdb lists only in-frame clones, some missing. The sample comprises about 320,000 clones, 85% to 90% of which are singletons, and about 10% rests with the top ten. What was sequenced was PBMCs or T cells enriched from blood (not recorded which). The receptors here all came from a young woman who had recovered from COVID-19. Each CDR3 is given with its conserved first and last residue. A D gene is named only where the DNA matches it firmly. Not all rows give a size; the values are once, few, many and, for expanded clones, a class.

d_gene	v_gene	j_gene	abundance	len	CDR3aa	CDR3nt
.	TRBV9	TRBJ1-4	.	16	CASSAETGATNEKLFF	TGTGCCAGCAGCGCGGAGACAGGAGCAACTAATGAAAAACTGTTTTTT
TRBD1	TRBV28	TRBJ1-2	.	15	CASTRQGREVYGYTF	TGTGCCAGCACTCGACAGGGCCGCGAAGTGTATGGCTACACCTTC
.	TRBV29-1	TRBJ1-2	.	14	CSVYYRVANYGYTF	TGCAGCGTTTACTACAGGGTAGCTAACTATGGCTACACCTTC
.	TRBV5-1	TRBJ2-5	.	14	CASSLGQQQETQYF	TGCGCCAGCAGCTTGGGACAGCAACAAGAGACCCAGTACTTC
.	TRBV24-1	TRBJ2-7	.	15	CATSKGRAGGNEQYF	TGTGCCACCAGTAAGGGGAGGGCAGGGGGCAACGAGCAGTACTTC
.	TRBV4-2	TRBJ1-6	.	16	CASSQGRTEPNSPLHF	TGTGCCAGCAGCCAAGGCCGGACAGAACCCAATTCACCCCTCCACTTT
TRBD2	TRBV6-4	TRBJ2-5	.	16	CASSDRVSGGQETQYF	TGTGCCAGCAGTGACAGAGTTAGCGGGGGCCAAGAGACCCAGTACTTC
.	TRBV29-1	TRBJ2-7	.	13	CSGRTPKSYEQYF	TGCAGCGGCCGGACACCTAAATCCTACGAGCAGTACTTC
.	TRBV5-1	TRBJ2-1	.	14	CASSLRGSYNEQFF	TGCGCCAGCAGCTTGAGGGGGTCCTACAATGAGCAGTTCTTC
.	TRBV30	TRBJ1-5	few	14	CAWSVGQGLQPQHF	TGTGCCTGGAGTGTAGGGCAGGGCCTCCAGCCCCAGCATTTT
TRBD2	TRBV12-5	TRBJ2-3	once	19	CASGFFPPSGGVTTDTQYF	TGTGCTAGTGGTTTCTTCCCCCCTAGCGGGGGGGTTACCACAGATACGCAGTATTTT
.	TRBV2	TRBJ1-1	.	13	CASSVYMNTEAFF	TGTGCCAGCAGTGTTTACATGAACACTGAAGCTTTCTTT
.	TRBV11-2	TRBJ1-2	.	14	CASSLVTVFGGYTF	TGTGCCAGCAGCTTAGTTACAGTTTTCGGTGGCTACACCTTC